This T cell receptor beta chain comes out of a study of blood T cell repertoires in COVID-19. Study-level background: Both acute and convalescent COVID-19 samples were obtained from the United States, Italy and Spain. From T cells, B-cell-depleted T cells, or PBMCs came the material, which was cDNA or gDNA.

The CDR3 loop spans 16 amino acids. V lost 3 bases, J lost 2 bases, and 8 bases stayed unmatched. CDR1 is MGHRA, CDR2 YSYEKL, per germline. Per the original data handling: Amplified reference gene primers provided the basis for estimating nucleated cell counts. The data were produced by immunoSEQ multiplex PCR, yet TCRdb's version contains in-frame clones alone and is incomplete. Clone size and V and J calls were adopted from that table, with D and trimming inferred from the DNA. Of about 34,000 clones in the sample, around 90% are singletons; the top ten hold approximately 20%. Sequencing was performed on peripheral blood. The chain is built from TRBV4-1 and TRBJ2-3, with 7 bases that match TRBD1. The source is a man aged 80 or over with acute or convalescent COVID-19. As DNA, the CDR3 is TGCGCCAGCAGCCAGACCGGGACAGAAGACACAGATACGCAGTATTTT. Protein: CASSQTGTEDTDTQYF.